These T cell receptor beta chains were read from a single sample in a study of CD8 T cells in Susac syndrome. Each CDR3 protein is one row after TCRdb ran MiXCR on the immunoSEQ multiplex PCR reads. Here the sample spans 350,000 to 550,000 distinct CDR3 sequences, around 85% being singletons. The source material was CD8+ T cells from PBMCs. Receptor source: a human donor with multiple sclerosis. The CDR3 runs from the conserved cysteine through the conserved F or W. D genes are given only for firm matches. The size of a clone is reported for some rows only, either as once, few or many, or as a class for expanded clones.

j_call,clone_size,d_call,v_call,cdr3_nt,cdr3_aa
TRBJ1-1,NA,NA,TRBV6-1,TGTGCCAGCAGTGTTAGGGCGATGAACACTGAAGCTTTCTTT,CASSVRAMNTEAFF
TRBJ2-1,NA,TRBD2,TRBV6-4,TGTGCCAGCAGCCGAGCGGGGGGCGGCAATGAGCAGTTCTTC,CASSRAGGGNEQFF
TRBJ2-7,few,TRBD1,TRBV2,TGTGCCAGCAGATCCGGACAGGGATTGAACGAGCAGTACTTC,CASRSGQGLNEQYF
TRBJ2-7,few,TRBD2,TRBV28,TGTGCCAGCAGTTTAGGGACTAGCGGGAGCTACGAGCAGTACTTC,CASSLGTSGSYEQYF
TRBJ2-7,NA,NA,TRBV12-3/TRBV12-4,TGTGCCAGCAGTTTAGCGAAATACGAGCAGTACTTC,CASSLAKYEQYF
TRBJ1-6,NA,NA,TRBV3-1,TGTGCCAGCAGCCGTCTCCTCAGGGGTTCCCTCACCCTCCACTTT,CASSRLLRGSLTLHF
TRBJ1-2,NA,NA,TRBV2,TGTGCCAGCAGTGAAGTGTTTGGACAGACTACTTATGGCTACACCTTC,CASSEVFGQTTYGYTF
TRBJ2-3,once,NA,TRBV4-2,TGTGCCAGCAGCCAAGATGGGTCAACTAGTGCCTCCATAGATACGCAGTATTTT,CASSQDGSTSASIDTQYF
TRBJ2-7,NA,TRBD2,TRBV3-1,TGTGCCAGCAGCCAAGGGGGACTAGCGGGGAAGTCCTACGAGCAGTACTTC,CASSQGGLAGKSYEQYF
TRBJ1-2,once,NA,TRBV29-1,TGCAGCGTTGAAGATTCGCCCCTGGGCGGCTACACCTTC,CSVEDSPLGGYTF
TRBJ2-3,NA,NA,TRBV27,TGTGCCAGCAGGGGCCTATCAGATACGCAGTATTTT,CASRGLSDTQYF
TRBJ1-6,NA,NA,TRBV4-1,TGCGCCAGCAGCCAAGAAGAGGGCCTCGGTTCACCCCTCCACTTT,CASSQEEGLGSPLHF
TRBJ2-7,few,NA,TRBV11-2,TGTGCCAGCAGCTTAGTAGTCACAAACGAGCAGTACTTC,CASSLVVTNEQYF
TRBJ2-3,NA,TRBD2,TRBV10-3,TGTGCCATCAGTGAGCCTAGCGGGGGCCGGGCGGGAGGACGACTGAGCACAGATACGCAGTATTTT,CAISEPSGGRAGGRLSTDTQYF
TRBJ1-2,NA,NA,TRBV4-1,TGCGCCAGCAGCCAAGATCTCTCGTCCGGGGGCCCAGAGAGTGGCTACACCTTC,CASSQDLSSGGPESGYTF
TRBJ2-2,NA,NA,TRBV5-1,TGCGCCAGCAGCTTGAGGACAGAGAACACCGGGGAGCTGTTTTTT,CASSLRTENTGELFF
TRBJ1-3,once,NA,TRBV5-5,TGTGCCAGCAGCGTCACAGGGCTATCTGGAAACACCATATATTTT,CASSVTGLSGNTIYF